This T cell receptor (beta chain) was identified in a study of T-cell memory formation after mild COVID-19 (dated by TCRdb to about 2021). For the wider study: TCR sequence clusters from the two donors were largely donor specific. T-cell clones expanding and contracting after mild COVID-19 in two donors were tracked by longitudinal TCRalpha and TCRbeta repertoire sequencing. Two young, previously healthy adult volunteers, one female and one male, were included in the cohort. Overall results and qualifications from the work: The study covered only a couple of mild cases, and larger cohorts including severe cases with pre-infection samples were considered necessary. Some responding clones were detected in pre-infection memory, suggesting pre-existing cross-reactive memory T cells joined the SARS-CoV-2 response. Clones that contracted from day 15 to 85 showed balanced CD4/CD8 phenotypes, whereas a second wave of clones that expanded from day 15 to 37 leaned towards CD4+. Contracting CD4+ clones were found mainly in CM and EM memory subsets, while CD8+ clones were enriched in EMRA. SARS-CoV-2 specificity of the second-wave clones peaking on day 37 was not confirmed.

This clonotype was seen a handful of times. Its antigen is unknown. No much larger clone exists at a distance of one base, and base qualities are not known. Trimming leaves V shorter by 4 bases and J shorter by 4 bases, with the junction holding 4 bases beyond the gene matches. The germline V gene encodes CDR1 LGHDT and CDR2 YNNKEL (reference sequence). Reading from cysteine to phenylalanine, the CDR3 counts 16 amino acids. The entry retains the CDR3 DNA only, 48 bases that are in frame from base 1. The listed sequencing device is Illumina NovaSeq 6000. Using 5'RACE with constant-segment primers, TCRalpha and TCRbeta cDNA libraries were constructed, with sample barcodes and unique molecular identifiers added in the process. Trizol reagent was used to extract RNA from every sample. Library amplification was performed in two PCR steps, and a second sample barcode and Illumina TruSeq adapters were introduced in the second step. Sequencing of the libraries was done on an Illumina NovaSeq, producing 2 x 150 bp paired-end reads. Regarding the original processing steps: With migec v1.2.7, reads were demultiplexed and then collapsed into UMI-guided consensus sequences. Using mixcr v2.1.11, the UMI consensuses were aligned to TRA and TRB V and J templates and assembled into clonotypes. Expanded or contracted clonotypes were those called significant by both edgeR and NoisET, with noise models trained on biological replicates. For edgeR calls, the cutoffs were a false discovery rate-adjusted p below 0.01 and a log2 fold-change threshold of 1. PCA with hierarchical clustering of max-normalized trajectories of the 1000 most abundant clonotypes was used as exploratory dynamics analysis. Separately sequenced CD4+ and CD8+ repertoires were used to assign the CD4 or CD8 phenotype of responding clones. The public sequencing data were trimmed at Q25 with fastp and processed into clonotypes with MiXCR by TCRdb, which kept only in-frame beta chains. Every distinct CDR3 protein forms one entry, paired with its most common genes and DNA. These V and J calls originate from TCRdb's pipeline instead of the authors' own analysis. In this sample the table shows about 450,000 distinct CDR3 sequences, roughly a quarter of which occur a single time. Jointly, the top ten make up approximately 14% of the sample.

Ficoll-Paque density gradient centrifugation was used to isolate PBMCs. The source of this sequence is an adult woman who had mild COVID-19 (a few samples of this study predate the infection). The sample titles of this study are shuffled in the database, so cell type and time point are left out; the donor was told from shared clones. The sequence links TRBV3-1 to TRBJ2-6; 10 bases in the middle match TRBD1. Sequenced: PBMCs or a T cell subset sorted from them (not recorded which). The CDR3 region has the sequence CASSRQGAGGANVLTF. The nucleotide sequence reads TGTGCCAGCAGCCGACAGGGGGCTGGCGGGGCCAACGTCCTGACTTTC.